This record concerns one T cell receptor beta chain sequence. The entry originates in a study of tumor T cells in aggressive B-cell lymphoma. The protocol was immunoSEQ multiplex PCR, while the TCRdb copy is restricted to in-frame clones and leaves out a portion. The sample has under 2,000 clones; 91% are singletons. J gave up 3 bases and V 3 bases, and 3 bases lay outside the gene matches. Germline V gene lookup returns CDR1 MGHRA and CDR2 YSYEKL. The CDR3 covers 15 residues. This TCR came from an adult with diffuse large B cell lymphoma. The chain uses TRBV4-1 and TRBJ2-5; 11 nucleotides match TRBD2. Material for sequencing was tumor tissue. The CDR3 DNA sequence: TGCGCCAGCAGCCACCTACTAGCGGGAGAAGAGACCCAGTACTTC. This gives the protein CASSHLLAGEETQYF.